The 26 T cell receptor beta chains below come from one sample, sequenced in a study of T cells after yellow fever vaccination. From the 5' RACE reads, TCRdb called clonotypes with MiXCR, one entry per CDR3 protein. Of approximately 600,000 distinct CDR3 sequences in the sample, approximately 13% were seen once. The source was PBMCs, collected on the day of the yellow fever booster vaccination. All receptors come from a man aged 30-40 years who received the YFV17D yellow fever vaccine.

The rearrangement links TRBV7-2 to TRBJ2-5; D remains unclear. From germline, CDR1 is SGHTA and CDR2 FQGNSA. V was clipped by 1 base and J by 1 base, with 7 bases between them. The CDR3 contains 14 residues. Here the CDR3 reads CASSLVLLQETQYF. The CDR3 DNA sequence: TGTGCCAGCAGCTTAGTCCTGCTCCAAGAGACCCAGTACTTC.

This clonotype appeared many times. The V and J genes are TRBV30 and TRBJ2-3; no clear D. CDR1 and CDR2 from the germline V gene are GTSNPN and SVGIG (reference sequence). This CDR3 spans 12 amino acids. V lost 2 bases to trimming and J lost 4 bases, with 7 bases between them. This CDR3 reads CAWSRTADTQYF. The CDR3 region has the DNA TGTGCCTGGAGTCGTACAGCAGATACGCAGTATTTT. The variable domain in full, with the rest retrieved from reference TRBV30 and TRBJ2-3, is SQTIHQWPATLVQPVGSPLSLECTVEGTSNPNLYWYRQAAGRGLQLLFYSVGIGQISSEVPQNLSASRPQDRQFILSSKKLLLSDSGFYLCAWSRTADTQYFGPGTRLTVL.

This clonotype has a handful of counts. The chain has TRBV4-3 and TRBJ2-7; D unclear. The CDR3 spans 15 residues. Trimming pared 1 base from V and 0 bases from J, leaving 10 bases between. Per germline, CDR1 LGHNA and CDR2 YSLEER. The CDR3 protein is CASSQGMGSSYEQYF. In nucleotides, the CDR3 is TGCGCCAGCAGCCAAGGCATGGGCAGCTCCTACGAGCAGTACTTC.

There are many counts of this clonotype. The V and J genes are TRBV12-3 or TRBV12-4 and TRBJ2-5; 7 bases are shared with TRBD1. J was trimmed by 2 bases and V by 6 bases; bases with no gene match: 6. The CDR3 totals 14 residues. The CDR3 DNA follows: TGTGCCAGCAGCCCTCGGGACAGACAAGAGACCCAGTACTTC. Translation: CASSPRDRQETQYF.

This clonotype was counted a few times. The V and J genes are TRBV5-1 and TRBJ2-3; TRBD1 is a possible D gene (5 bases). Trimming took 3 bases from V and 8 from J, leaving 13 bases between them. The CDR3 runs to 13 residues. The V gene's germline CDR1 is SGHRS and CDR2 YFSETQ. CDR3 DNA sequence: TGCGCCAGCAGCTACTCTAGTCAGGGTACGCAGTATTTT. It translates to CASSYSSQGTQYF.

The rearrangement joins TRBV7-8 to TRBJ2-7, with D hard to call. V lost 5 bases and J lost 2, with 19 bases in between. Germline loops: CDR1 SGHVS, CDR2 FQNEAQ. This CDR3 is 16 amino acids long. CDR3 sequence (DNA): TGTGCCAGCAGCGACGTAGTTTATGAGGTTCCCTACGAGCAGTACTTC. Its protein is CASSDVVYEVPYEQYF.

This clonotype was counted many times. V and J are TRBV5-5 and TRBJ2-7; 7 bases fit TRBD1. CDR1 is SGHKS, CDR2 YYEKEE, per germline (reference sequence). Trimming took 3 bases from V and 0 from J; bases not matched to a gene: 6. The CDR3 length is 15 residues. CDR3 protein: CASSSRTGYSYEQYF. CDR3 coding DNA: TGTGCCAGCAGCTCCCGGACAGGTTACTCCTACGAGCAGTACTTC. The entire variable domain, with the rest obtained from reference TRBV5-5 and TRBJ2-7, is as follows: DAGVTQSPTHLIKTRGQQVTLRCSPISGHKSVSWYQQVLGQGPQFIFQYYEKEERGRGNFPDRFSARQFPNYSSELNVNALLLGDSALYLCASSSRTGYSYEQYFGPGTRLTVT.

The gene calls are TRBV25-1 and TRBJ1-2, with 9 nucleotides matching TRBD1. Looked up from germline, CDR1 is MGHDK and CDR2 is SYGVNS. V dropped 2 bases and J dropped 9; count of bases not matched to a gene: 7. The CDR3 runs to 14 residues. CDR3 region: CASSEGDRVVSYTF. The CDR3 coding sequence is TGTGCCAGCAGTGAAGGGGACAGGGTTGTCAGCTACACCTTC.

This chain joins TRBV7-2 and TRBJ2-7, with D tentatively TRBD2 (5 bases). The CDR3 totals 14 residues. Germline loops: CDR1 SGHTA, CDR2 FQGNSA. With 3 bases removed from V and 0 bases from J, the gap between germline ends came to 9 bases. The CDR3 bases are TGTGCCAGCAGCTTCGGACTCGCCTCCTACGAGCAGTACTTC. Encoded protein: CASSFGLASYEQYF.

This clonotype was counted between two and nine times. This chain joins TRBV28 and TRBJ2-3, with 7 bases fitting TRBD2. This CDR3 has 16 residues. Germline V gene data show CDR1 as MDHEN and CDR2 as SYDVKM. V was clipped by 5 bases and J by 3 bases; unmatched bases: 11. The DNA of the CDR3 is TGTGCCAGCAGTCCCCATCAGGGACTACGAACAGATACGCAGTATTTT. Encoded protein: CASSPHQGLRTDTQYF.

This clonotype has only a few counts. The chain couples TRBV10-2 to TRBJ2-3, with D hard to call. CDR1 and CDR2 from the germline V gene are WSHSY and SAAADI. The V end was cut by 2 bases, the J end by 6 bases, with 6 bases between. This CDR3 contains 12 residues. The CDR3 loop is CASSEIPDTQYF. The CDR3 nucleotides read TGCGCCAGCAGTGAGATCCCGGATACGCAGTATTTT.

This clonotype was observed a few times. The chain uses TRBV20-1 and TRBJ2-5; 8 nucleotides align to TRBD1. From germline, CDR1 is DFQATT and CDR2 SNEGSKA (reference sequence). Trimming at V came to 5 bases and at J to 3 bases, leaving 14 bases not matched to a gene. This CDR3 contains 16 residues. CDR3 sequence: CSALIRDRSWEETQYF. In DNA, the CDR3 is TGCAGTGCTTTAATCCGGGACAGGAGTTGGGAAGAGACCCAGTACTTC.

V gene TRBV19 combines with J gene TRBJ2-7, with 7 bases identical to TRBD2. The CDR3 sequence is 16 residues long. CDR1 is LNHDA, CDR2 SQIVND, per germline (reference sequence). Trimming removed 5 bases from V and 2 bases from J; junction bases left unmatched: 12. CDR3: CASSPERDRGAYEQYF. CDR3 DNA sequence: TGTGCCAGTAGTCCCGAGCGGGACCGAGGAGCCTACGAGCAGTACTTC.

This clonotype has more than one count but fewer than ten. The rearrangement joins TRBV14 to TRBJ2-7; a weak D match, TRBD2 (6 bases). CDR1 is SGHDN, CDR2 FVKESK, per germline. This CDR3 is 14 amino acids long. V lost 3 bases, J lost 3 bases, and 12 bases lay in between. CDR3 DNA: TGTGCCAGCAGCCACCAACTAGCAGTCTACGAGCAGTACTTC. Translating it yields CASSHQLAVYEQYF.

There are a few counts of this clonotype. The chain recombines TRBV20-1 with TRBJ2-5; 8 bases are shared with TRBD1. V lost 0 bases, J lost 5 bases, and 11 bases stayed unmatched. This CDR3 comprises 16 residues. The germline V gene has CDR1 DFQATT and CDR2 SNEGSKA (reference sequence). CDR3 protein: CSARDGRQGLGETQYF. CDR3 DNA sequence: TGCAGTGCTAGAGACGGTAGACAGGGGTTGGGCGAGACCCAGTACTTC.

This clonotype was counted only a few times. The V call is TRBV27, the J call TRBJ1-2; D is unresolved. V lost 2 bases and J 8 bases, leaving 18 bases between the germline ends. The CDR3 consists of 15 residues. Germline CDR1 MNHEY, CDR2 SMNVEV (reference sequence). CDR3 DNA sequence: TGTGCCAGCAGTTTAGATTCTGCAGGAGGTTGGGGCTACACCTTC. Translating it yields CASSLDSAGGWGYTF.

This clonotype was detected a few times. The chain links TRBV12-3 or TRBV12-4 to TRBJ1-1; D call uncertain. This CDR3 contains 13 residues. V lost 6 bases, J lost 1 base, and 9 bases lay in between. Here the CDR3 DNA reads TGTGCCAGCAGCCGTCCGGGGAACACTGAAGCTTTCTTT. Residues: CASSRPGNTEAFF.

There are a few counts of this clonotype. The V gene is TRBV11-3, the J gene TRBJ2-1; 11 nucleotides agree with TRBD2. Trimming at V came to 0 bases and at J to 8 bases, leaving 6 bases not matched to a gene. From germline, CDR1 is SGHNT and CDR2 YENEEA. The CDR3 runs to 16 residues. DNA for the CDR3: TGTGCCAGCAGCTTAGAAATACTAGCGGGAGTGGATGAGCAGTTCTTC. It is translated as CASSLEILAGVDEQFF.

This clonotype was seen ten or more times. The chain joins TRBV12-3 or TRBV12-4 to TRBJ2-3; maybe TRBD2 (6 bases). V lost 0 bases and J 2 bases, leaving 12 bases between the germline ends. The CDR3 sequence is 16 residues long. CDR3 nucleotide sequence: TGTGCCAGCAGTTTAGCGCGTAGCGGCCCCACAGATACGCAGTATTTT. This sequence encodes CASSLARSGPTDTQYF.

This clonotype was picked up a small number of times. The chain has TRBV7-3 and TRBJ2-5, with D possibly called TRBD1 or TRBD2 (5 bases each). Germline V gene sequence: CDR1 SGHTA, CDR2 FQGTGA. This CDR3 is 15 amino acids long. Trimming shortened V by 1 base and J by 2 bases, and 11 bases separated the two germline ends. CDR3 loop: CASSLNPGPQETQYF. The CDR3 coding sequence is TGTGCCAGCAGCTTAAATCCGGGACCACAAGAGACCCAGTACTTC.

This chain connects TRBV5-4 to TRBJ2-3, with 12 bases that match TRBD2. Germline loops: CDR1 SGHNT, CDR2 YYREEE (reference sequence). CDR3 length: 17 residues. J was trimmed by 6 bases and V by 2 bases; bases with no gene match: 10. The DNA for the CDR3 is TGTGCCAGCAGCTTAAGAGGAAGCCTAGCGGGAGGGGATACGCAGTATTTT. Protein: CASSLRGSLAGGDTQYF. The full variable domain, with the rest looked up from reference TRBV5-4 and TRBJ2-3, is ETGVTQSPTHLIKTRGQQVTLRCSSQSGHNTVSWYQQALGQGPQFIFQYYREEENGRGNFPPRFSGLQFPNYSSELNVNALELDDSALYLCASSLRGSLAGGDTQYFGPGTRLTVL.

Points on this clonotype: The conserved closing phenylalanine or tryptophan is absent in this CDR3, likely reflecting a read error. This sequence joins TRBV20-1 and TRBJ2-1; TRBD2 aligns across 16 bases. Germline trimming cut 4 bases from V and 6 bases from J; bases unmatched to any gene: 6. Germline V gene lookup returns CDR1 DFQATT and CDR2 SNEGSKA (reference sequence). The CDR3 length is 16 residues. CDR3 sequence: CSAKGTSGRALNEQFL. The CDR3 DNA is TGCAGTGCTAAAGGGACTAGCGGGAGGGCCCTCAATGAGCAGTTCTTG.

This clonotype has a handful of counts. CDR3 coding DNA: TGTGCCACCAAGGAAGACAATAACGAAAAACTGTTTTTT. Encoded protein: CATKEDNNEKLFF. The J gene is TRBJ1-4, the V gene TRBV2; the D is unclear. This CDR3 has 13 residues. Trimming left V 10 bases short and J 8 bases short, with 17 bases between. The germline CDR1 and CDR2 sequences are SNHLY and FYNNEI.

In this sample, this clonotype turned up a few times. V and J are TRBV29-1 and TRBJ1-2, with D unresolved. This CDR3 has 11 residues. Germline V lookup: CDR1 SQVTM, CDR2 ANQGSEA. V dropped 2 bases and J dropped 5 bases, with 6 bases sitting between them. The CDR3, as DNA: TGCAGCGTTGAAATAGGATATGGCTACACCTTC. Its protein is CSVEIGYGYTF.

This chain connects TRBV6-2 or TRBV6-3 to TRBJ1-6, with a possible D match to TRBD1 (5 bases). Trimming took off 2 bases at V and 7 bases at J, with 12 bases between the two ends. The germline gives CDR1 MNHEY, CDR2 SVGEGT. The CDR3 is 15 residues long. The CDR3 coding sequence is TGTGCCAGCAGTTACACAGGCGGCAGGAATTCACCCCTCCACTTT. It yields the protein CASSYTGGRNSPLHF.

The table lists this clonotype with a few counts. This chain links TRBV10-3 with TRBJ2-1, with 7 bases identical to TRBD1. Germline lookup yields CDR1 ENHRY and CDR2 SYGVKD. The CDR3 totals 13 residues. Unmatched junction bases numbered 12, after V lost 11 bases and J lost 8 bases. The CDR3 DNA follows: TGTGCCCACGCCACGACAGGGAACCATGAGCAGTTCTTC. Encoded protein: CAHATTGNHEQFF.